The text below deals with one T cell receptor beta chain. The antigen this receptor binds is unknown. The sample holds no much larger clone one base away, and base qualities are not on file. TCRbeta CDR3 regions were amplified from genomic DNA using the immunoSEQ Assay, a bias-controlled multiplex PCR. Per the original workflow: The number of nucleated cells in each sample was estimated from the amplification of reference gene primers within the assay. To quantify the absolute abundance of each unique TCRbeta CDR3 rearrangement, sequence reads were collapsed and filtered. Productive Simpson clonality was computed per sample as the square root of Simpson's diversity index over productive rearrangements. This immuneACCESS table, as held by TCRdb, lists in-frame sequences with V and J called but not all clones. Of the missing ones, under half trace to an unresolved V gene in checked studies; the others have no known cause. V and J calls and clone size follow that table, whereas D and trimming were derived from the DNA. In all, the sample holds 110,000 to 150,000 clones, and about 80% of those were seen once. Over 2.5% of the sample goes to the ten largest clones.

This entry comes from a study of blood T cell repertoires in COVID-19 (dated by TCRdb to the early 2020s). For context, the study as a whole: Samples covering the acute and convalescent phases of COVID-19 were provided by collaborators in the United States, Italy and Spain. The material from the prospective study consisted of cDNA or gDNA derived from T cells, B-cell-depleted T cells, or PBMCs. Deeply sampled blood TCRbeta repertoires from subjects exposed to, actively infected with, or recovered from COVID-19 were included in the dataset. Where available, HLA class I and class II types were taken from metadata supplied by the sample provider and were not determined by assay-based typing. A de-identified subject ID, COVID-19 status, age in years and sex were almost always included in the sample metadata. A freely available public database, intended as a resource for researchers studying the immune response to SARS-CoV-2, is where the repertoires were released. The samples were drawn from two sources: the first 160 participants of the ongoing ImmuneRACE study, and fewer than 1,500 subjects contributed by 6 global collaborators.

Whole blood was collected in K2EDTA tubes by collaborating institutions according to the institutions' own protocols. For TCRbeta analysis, collaborator samples were shipped as frozen whole blood, as isolated PBMCs, or as DNA extracted from either sample type. The study at large found these results: Clinical and demographic metadata were provided uncurated, with the amount varying by source and participant.

The sample consisted of peripheral blood. The sequence derives from an elderly woman with acute or convalescent COVID-19.

The CDR3 here reads CASSITGSNEKLFF. The base sequence is TGTGCCAGTAGTATCACAGGGAGCAATGAAAAACTGTTTTTT. The rearrangement combines TRBV19 with TRBJ1-4; TRBD1 could be the D gene, as 6 bases match. V loses 3 bases of germline sequence and J loses 5 bases, and the interval between the two ends is 10 bases. The CDR3 holds 14 amino acids from the cysteine to the phenylalanine. Only the CDR3 DNA stays, 42 bases, in frame from base 1. CDR1 and CDR2 are drawn from the germline V gene (reference sequence): LNHDA, SQIVND.